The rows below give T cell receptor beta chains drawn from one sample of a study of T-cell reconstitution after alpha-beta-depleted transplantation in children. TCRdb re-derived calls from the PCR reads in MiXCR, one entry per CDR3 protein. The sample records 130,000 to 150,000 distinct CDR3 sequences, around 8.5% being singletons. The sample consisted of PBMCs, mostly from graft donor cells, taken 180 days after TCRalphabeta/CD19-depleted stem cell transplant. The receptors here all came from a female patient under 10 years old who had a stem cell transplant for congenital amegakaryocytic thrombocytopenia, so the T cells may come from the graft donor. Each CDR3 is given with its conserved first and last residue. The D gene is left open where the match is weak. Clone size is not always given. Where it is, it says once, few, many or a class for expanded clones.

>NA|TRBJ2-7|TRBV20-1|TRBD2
TGCAGTGCTGCTAGCGGGGGCGATAGGGAGCAGTACTTC
CSAASGGDREQYF
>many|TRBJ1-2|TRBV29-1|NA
TGCAGCGTTGACTCGAACTATGGCTACACCTTC
CSVDSNYGYTF
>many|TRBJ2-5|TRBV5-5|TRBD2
TGTGCCAGCAGCTTGGAGGGACTAGTGGGAGAGACCCAGTACTTC
CASSLEGLVGETQYF
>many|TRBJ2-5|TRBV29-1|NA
TGCAGCGTTGATTTAGGTTTTAAGACCCAGTACTTC
CSVDLGFKTQYF
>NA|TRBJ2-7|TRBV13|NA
TGTGCCAGCAGCTTAACCGGGACCCACACCTACGAGCAGTACTTC
CASSLTGTHTYEQYF
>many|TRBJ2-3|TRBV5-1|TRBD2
TGCGCCAGCAGCTTGTCAGCGGGGGTTCCAGATACGCAGTATTTT
CASSLSAGVPDTQYF
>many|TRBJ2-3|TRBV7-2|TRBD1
TGTGCCAGCAGCTTAACTGGGACAGGGGCAGATACGCAGTATTTT
CASSLTGTGADTQYF
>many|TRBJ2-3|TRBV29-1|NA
TGCAGCGTTGAAGGGACGGCTTTCACAGATACGCAGTATTTT
CSVEGTAFTDTQYF
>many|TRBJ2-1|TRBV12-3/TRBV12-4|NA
TGTGCCAGCAGAAACCGGGACTGGTCCAATGAGCAGTTCTTC
CASRNRDWSNEQFF
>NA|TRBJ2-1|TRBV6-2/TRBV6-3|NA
TGTGCCAGCAGTTCGACGGGAGTTTACAATGAGCAGTTCTTC
CASSSTGVYNEQFF
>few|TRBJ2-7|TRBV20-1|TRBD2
TGCAGTGCTTGTAGGACTAGCGGGAGCTACGAGCAGTACTTC
CSACRTSGSYEQYF
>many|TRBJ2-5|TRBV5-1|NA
TGCGCCAGCAGCTTGTCTCTGGGAGAGACCCAGTACTTC
CASSLSLGETQYF
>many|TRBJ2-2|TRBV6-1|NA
TGTGCCAGCAGCACCGGACCGTCAAACACCGGGGAGCTGTTTTTT
CASSTGPSNTGELFF
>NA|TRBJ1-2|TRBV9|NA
TGTGCCAGCAGCGCTCCGGGCCTTTGGAATGGCTACACCTTC
CASSAPGLWNGYTF
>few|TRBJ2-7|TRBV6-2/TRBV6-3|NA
TGTGCCAGCAGCTACCTGCAGGGCGGGTACGAGCAGTACTTC
CASSYLQGGYEQYF
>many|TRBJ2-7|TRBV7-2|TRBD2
TGTGCCAGCAGCTTAGAAGGGGCTAGCGGGACCTACGAGCAGTACTTC
CASSLEGASGTYEQYF
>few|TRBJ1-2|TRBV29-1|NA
TGCAGCGTCCCCGCTACGGGGGTTTCCTTCTATGGCTACACCTTC
CSVPATGVSFYGYTF
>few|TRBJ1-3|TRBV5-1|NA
TGCGCCAGCAGCTCGGACGCCTTTGGAAACACCATATATTTT
CASSSDAFGNTIYF
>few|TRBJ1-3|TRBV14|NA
TGTGCCAGCAGCCAAGATTACCGGGCCCCTGGAAACACCATATATTTT
CASSQDYRAPGNTIYF
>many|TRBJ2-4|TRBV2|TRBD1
TGTGCCAGCAGTCGCCCCCGGACAGGTCCTAATCTAGCCAAAAACATTCAGTACTTC
CASSRPRTGPNLAKNIQYF
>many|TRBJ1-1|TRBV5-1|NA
TGCGCCAGCAGCTTGGCCCTAACGGGAGTGAACACTGAAGCTTTCTTT
CASSLALTGVNTEAFF
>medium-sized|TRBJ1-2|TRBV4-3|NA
TGCGCCAGCAGCGATCGCGAATGGCCCGCGACCTTC
CASSDREWPATF